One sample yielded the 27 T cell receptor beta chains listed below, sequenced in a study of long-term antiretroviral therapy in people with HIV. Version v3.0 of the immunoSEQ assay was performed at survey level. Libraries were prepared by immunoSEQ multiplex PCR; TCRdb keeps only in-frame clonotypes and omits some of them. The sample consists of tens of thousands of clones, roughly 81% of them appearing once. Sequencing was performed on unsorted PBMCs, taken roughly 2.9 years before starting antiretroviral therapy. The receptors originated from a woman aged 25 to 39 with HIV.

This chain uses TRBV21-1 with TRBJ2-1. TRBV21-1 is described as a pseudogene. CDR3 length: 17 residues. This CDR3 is CASSKDNPCKPYNEQFF. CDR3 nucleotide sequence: TGTGCCAGCAGCAAAGATAATCCCTGCAAACCATACAATGAGCAGTTCTTC.

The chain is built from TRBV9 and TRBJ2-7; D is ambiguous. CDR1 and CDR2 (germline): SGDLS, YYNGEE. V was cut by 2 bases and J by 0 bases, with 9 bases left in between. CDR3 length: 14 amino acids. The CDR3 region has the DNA TGTGCCAGCAGCGTGGGCAGGAGCTCCTACGAGCAGTACTTC. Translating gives CASSVGRSSYEQYF.

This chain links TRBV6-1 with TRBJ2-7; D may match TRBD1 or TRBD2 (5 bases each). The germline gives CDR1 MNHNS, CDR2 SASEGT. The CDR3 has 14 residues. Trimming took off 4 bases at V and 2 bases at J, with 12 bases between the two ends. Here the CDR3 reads CASSGGTVAYEQYV. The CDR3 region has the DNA TGTGCCAGCAGTGGGGGGACGGTGGCCTACGAGCAGTACGTC.

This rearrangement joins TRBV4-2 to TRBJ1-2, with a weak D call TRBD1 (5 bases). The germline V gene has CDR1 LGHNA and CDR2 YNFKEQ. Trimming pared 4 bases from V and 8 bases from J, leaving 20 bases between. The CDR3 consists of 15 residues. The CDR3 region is CASSLGDRKEEGYTF. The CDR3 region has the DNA TGTGCCAGCAGCCTAGGCGACAGAAAAGAGGAAGGCTACACCTTC.

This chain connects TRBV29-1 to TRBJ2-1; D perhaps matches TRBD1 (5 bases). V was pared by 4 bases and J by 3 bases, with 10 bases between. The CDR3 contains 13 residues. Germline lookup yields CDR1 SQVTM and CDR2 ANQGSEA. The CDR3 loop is CSVAGQIYNEQFF. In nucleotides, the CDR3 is TGCAGCGTTGCCGGACAAATCTACAATGAGCAGTTCTTC.

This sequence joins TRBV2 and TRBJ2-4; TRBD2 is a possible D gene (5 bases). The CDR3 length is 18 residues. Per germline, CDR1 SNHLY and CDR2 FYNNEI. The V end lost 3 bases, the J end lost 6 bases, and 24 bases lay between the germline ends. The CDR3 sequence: CASSEARRLRESINIQYF. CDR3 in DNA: TGTGCCAGCAGTGAGGCACGTCGCCTGAGGGAGAGTATAAACATTCAGTACTTC.

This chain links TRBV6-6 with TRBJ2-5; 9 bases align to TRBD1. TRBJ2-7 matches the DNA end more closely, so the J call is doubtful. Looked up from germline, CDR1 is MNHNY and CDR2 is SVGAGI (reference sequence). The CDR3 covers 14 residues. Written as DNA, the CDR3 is TGTGCCAGCAGCAAGACAGGGGGAGGTGACGAGCAGTACTTC. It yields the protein CASSKTGGGDEQYF.

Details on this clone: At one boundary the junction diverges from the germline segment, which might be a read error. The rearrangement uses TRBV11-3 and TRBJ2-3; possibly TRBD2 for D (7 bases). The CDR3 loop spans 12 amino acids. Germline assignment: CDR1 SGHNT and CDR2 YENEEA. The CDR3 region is CASSLAGGLPNF. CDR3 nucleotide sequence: TGTGCCAGCAGCTTAGCGGGGGGCCTCCCCAATTTT.

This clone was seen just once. The CDR3 here is CASSRTELYTEAFF. In DNA, the CDR3 is TGTGCCAGCAGTCGGACAGAACTTTACACTGAAGCTTTCTTT. V is TRBV6-5 and J is TRBJ1-1; tentatively, D is TRBD1 (6 bases). Germline values: CDR1 MNHEY, CDR2 SVGAGI. V was trimmed by 5 bases and J by 3 bases, leaving 13 bases between them. This CDR3 is built from 14 residues.

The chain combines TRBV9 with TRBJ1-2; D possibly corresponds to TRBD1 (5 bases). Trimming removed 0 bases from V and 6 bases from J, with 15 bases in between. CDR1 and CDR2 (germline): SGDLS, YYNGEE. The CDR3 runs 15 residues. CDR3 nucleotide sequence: TGTGCCAGCAGCGTAGTTACAGGCACTCGTAATGGCTACACCTTC. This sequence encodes CASSVVTGTRNGYTF.

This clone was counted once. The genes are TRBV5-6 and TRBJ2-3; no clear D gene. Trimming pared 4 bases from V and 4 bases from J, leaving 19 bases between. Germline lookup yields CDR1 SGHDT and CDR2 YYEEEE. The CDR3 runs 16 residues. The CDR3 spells CASSGSGLGLADTQYF. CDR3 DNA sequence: TGTGCCAGCAGCGGCTCTGGGCTAGGGCTCGCAGATACGCAGTATTTT.

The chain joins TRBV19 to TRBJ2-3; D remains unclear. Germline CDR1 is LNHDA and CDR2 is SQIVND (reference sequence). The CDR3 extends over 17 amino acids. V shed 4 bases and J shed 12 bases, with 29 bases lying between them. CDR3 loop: CASSTGSYATRPAHQYF. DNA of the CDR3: TGTGCCAGTAGTACGGGCTCATATGCCACCCGCCCGGCCCACCAGTATTTT. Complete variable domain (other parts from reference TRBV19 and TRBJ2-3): DGGITQSPKYLFRKEGQNVTLSCEQNLNHDAMYWYRQDPGQGLRLIYYSQIVNDFQKGDIAEGYSVSREKKESFPLTVTSAQKNPTAFYLCASSTGSYATRPAHQYFGPGTRLTVL.

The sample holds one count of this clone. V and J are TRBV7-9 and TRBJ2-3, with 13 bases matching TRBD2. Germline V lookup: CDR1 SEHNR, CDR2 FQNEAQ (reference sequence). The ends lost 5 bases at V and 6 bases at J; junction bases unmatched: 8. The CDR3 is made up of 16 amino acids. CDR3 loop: CASSERLAGGLDTQYF. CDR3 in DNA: TGTGCCAGCAGCGAACGACTAGCGGGGGGCCTGGATACGCAGTATTTT.

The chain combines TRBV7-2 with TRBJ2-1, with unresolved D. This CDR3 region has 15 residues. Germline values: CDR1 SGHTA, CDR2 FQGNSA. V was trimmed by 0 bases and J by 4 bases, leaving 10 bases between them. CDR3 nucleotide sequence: TGTGCCAGCAGCTTAGCTCTCGGGTTATACAATGAGCAGTTCTTC. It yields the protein CASSLALGLYNEQFF.

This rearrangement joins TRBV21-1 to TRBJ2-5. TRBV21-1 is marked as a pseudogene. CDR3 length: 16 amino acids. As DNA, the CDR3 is TGTGCCAGCAGTGCCGGGACCAAGGCTCTGTTTGTGGCCCAGTACTTC. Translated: CASSAGTKALFVAQYF.

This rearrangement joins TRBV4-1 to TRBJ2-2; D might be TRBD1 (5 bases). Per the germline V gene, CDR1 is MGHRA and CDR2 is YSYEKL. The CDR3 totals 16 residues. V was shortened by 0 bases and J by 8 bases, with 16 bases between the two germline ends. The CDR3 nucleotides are TGCGCCAGCAGCCAAGAAACCTGGGTGCCAGGGGGGGAGCTGTTTTTT. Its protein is CASSQETWVPGGELFF.

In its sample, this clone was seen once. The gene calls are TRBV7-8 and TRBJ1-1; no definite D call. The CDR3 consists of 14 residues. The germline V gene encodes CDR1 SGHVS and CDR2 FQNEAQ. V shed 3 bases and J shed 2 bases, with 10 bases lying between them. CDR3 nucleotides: TGTGCCAGCAGCTTCCAGGAGTTAAACACTGAAGCTTTCTTT. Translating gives CASSFQELNTEAFF.

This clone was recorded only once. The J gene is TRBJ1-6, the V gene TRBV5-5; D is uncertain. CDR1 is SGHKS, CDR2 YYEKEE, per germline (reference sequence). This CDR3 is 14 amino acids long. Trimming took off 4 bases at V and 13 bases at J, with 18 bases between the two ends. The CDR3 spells CASSSSRLVRPLHF. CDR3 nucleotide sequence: TGTGCCAGCAGCAGTAGCCGTCTGGTTCGTCCCCTCCACTTT. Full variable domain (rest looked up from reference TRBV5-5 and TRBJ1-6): DAGVTQSPTHLIKTRGQQVTLRCSPISGHKSVSWYQQVLGQGPQFIFQYYEKEERGRGNFPDRFSARQFPNYSSELNVNALLLGDSALYLCASSSSRLVRPLHFGNGTRLTVT.

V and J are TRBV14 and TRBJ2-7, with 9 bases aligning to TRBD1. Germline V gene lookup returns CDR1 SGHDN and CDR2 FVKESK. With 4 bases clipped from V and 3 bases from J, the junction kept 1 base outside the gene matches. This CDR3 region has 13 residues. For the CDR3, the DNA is TGTGCCAGCAGCCCGGGACAGGGCTACGAGCAGTACTTC. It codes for CASSPGQGYEQYF. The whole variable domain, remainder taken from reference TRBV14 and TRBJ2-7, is EAGVTQFPSHSVIEKGQTVTLRCDPISGHDNLYWYRRVMGKEIKFLLHFVKESKQDESGMPNNRFLAERTGGTYSTLKVQPAELEDSGVYFCASSPGQGYEQYFGPGTRLTVT.

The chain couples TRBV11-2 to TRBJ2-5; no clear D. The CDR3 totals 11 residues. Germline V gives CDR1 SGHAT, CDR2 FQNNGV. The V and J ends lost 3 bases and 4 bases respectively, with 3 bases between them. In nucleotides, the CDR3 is TGTGCCAGCAGCTTGGGAGAGACCCAGTACTTC. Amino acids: CASSLGETQYF.

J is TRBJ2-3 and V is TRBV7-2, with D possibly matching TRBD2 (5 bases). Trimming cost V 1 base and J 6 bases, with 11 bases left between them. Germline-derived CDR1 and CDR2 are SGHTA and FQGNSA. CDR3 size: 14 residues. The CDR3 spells CASSLEPSMDTQYF. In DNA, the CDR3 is TGTGCCAGCAGCTTAGAGCCTAGCATGGATACGCAGTATTTT.

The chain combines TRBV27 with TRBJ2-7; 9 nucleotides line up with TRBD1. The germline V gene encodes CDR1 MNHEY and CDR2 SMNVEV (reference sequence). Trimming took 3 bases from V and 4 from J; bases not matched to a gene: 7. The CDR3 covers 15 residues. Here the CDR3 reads CASSFGTGGGYEQYF. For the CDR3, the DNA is TGTGCCAGCAGTTTTGGAACAGGGGGCGGTTACGAGCAGTACTTC.

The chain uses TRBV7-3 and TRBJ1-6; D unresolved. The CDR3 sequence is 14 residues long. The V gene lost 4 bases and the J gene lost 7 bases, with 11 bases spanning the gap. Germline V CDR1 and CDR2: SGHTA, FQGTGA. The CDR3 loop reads CASSSTPYNSPLHF. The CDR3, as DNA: TGTGCCAGCAGCTCCACCCCTTACAATTCACCCCTCCACTTT.

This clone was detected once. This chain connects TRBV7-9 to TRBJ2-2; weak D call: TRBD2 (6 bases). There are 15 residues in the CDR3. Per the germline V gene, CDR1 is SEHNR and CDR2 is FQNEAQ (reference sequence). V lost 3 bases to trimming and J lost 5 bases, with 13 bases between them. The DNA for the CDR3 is TGTGCCAGCAGCTTGGTCCAGGGAGGAACCGGGGAGCTGTTTTTT. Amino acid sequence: CASSLVQGGTGELFF. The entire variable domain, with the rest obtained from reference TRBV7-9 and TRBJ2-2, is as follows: DTGVSQNPRHKITKRGQNVTFRCDPISEHNRLYWYRQTLGQGPEFLTYFQNEAQLEKSRLLSDRFSAERPKGSFSTLEIQRTEQGDSAMYLCASSLVQGGTGELFFGEGSRLTVL.

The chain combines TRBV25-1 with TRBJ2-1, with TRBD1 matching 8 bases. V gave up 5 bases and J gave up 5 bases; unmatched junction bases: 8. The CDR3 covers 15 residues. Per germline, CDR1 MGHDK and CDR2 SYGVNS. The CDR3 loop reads CASSNQGAWDNEQFF. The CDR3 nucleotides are TGTGCCAGCAGTAACCAGGGGGCGTGGGACAATGAGCAGTTCTTC.

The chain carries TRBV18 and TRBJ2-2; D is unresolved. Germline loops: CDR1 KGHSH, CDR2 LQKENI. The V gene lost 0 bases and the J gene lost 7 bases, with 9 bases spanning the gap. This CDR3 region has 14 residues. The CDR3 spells CASSPPGSGGELFF. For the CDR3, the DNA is TGTGCCAGCTCACCACCAGGGTCAGGCGGGGAGCTGTTTTTT. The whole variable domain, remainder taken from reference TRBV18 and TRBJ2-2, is NAGVMQNPRHLVRRRGQEARLRCSPMKGHSHVYWYRQLPEEGLKFMVYLQKENIIDESGMPKERFSAEFPKEGPSILRIQQVVRGDSAAYFCASSPPGSGGELFFGEGSRLTVL.

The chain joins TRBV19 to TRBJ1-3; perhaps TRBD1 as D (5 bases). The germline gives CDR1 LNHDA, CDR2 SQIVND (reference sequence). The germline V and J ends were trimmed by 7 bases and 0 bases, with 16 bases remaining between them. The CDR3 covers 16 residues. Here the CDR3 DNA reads TGTGCCAGTAATGTGGGACTGACGTCCTCTGGAAACACCATATATTTT. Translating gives CASNVGLTSSGNTIYF.